The 24 T cell receptor beta chains given below trace back to one sample, sequenced in a study of CD8+ T cells in alopecia areata. The sequencing template was cDNA reverse transcribed from extracted RNA. Some clones are missing from TCRdb's copy, which holds only in-frame ones; the method was immunoSEQ multiplex PCR. Of 120,000 to 150,000 clones listed, less than 65% were seen once; the top ten hold 36%. The sequencing input was CD8+ T cells sorted from blood. Receptors were obtained from a human donor in good health.

This clone was seen more than once but under ten times. This sequence joins TRBV18 and TRBJ2-7; 9 nucleotides match TRBD1. Per the germline V gene, CDR1 is KGHSH and CDR2 is LQKENI. Trimming cost V 5 bases and J 2 bases; bases outside gene matches: 4. This CDR3 spans 14 amino acids. The CDR3 nucleotides are TGTGCCAGCTCAACCGGGACAGGGCCCTACGAGCAGTACTTC. Its translation is CASSTGTGPYEQYF.

The V gene is TRBV4-2, the J gene TRBJ2-1; 8 bases fit TRBD1. Per the germline V gene, CDR1 is LGHNA and CDR2 is YNFKEQ. The length of the CDR3 is 15 residues. Trimming at V came to 1 base and at J to 6 bases, leaving 5 bases not matched to a gene. CDR3 DNA: TGTGCCAGCAGCCAAGGACAGGGGATAGCCAATGAGCAGTTCTTC. This gives the protein CASSQGQGIANEQFF.

This clone has just a few counts. The V gene is TRBV14, the J gene TRBJ2-1; D remains ambiguous. The V gene's germline CDR1 is SGHDN and CDR2 FVKESK. Trimming pared 0 bases from V and 7 bases from J, leaving 4 bases between. This CDR3 comprises 12 residues. In DNA, the CDR3 is TGTGCCAGCAGCCAAGATGAGAATGAGCAGTTCTTC. Its protein is CASSQDENEQFF.

The DNA for the CDR3 is TGTGCCAGCAGCCCCCTTCCGAAGACTGAAGCTTTCTTT. Its translation is CASSPLPKTEAFF. The J gene is TRBJ1-1, the V gene TRBV13; D gene ambiguous. The CDR3 has 13 residues. The V gene lost 5 bases and the J gene lost 5 bases, with 12 bases spanning the gap. Germline V CDR1 and CDR2: PRHDT, FYEKMQ (reference sequence).

V is TRBV11-1 and J is TRBJ2-5; no firm D call. The CDR3 extends over 15 amino acids. The germline gives CDR1 SGHAT, CDR2 FQDESV (reference sequence). V gave up 1 base and J gave up 1 base, with 10 bases separating them. This chain's CDR3 is CASSLGKGFQETQYF. CDR3 nucleotide sequence: TGTGCCAGCAGCTTAGGAAAGGGTTTCCAAGAGACCCAGTACTTC.

V and J are TRBV13 and TRBJ2-7; TRBD2 matches 11 bases. The CDR3 is made up of 15 amino acids. V gave up 4 bases and J gave up 3 bases; unmatched junction bases: 5. Germline V lookup: CDR1 PRHDT, CDR2 FYEKMQ (reference sequence). This chain's CDR3 is CASSSSGTSGYEQYF. In DNA, the CDR3 is TGTGCCAGCAGCTCTTCCGGGACTAGCGGCTACGAGCAGTACTTC.

This chain links TRBV10-3 with TRBJ2-7; 9 bases are shared with TRBD1. Germline CDR1 ENHRY, CDR2 SYGVKD. CDR3 length equals 15 residues. Unmatched junction bases numbered 10, after V lost 6 bases and J lost 4 bases. This chain's CDR3 is CAIRDSGQGLYEQYF. CDR3 nucleotide sequence: TGTGCCATCAGGGATTCGGGACAGGGATTGTACGAGCAGTACTTC.

The rearrangement uses TRBV7-9 and TRBJ1-3; 9 bases align to TRBD1. This CDR3 contains 18 residues. V trimming: 4 bases; J trimming: 1 base; junction bases outside the gene matches: 11. Looked up from germline, CDR1 is SEHNR and CDR2 is FQNEAQ (reference sequence). The CDR3 coding sequence is TGTGCCAGCAGCTCCCGGGACAGGGCCCCCTTTTCTGGAAACACCATATATTTT. Its protein product is CASSSRDRAPFSGNTIYF.

This chain connects TRBV5-1 to TRBJ2-3; D is ambiguous. V dropped 0 bases and J dropped 4 bases, with 12 bases sitting between them. Germline V gene data show CDR1 as SGHRS and CDR2 as YFSETQ. This CDR3 has 15 residues. CDR3 bases: TGCGCCAGCAGCTTGGAGGGTATTGGGGCAGATACGCAGTATTTT. This encodes CASSLEGIGADTQYF. The variable domain in full, with the rest retrieved from reference TRBV5-1 and TRBJ2-3, is KAGVTQTPRYLIKTRGQQVTLSCSPISGHRSVSWYQQTPGQGLQFLFEYFSETQRNKGNFPGRFSGRQFSNSRSEMNVSTLELGDSALYLCASSLEGIGADTQYFGPGTRLTVL.

CDR3 DNA: TGTGCCAGCAGCGACTGGACAGGGCCGAACACCGGGGAGCTGTTTTTT. It codes for CASSDWTGPNTGELFF. The chain is built from TRBV9 and TRBJ2-2; 8 bases fit TRBD1. With 3 bases clipped from V and 0 bases from J, the junction kept 4 bases outside the gene matches. This CDR3 comprises 16 residues. The V gene's germline CDR1 is SGDLS and CDR2 YYNGEE.

The genes are TRBV2 and TRBJ2-3; TRBD1 agrees at 7 bases. Germline lookup yields CDR1 SNHLY and CDR2 FYNNEI. Losses at the gene ends were 4 bases for V and 4 bases for J; bases not matched to a gene: 8. This CDR3 comprises 15 residues. CDR3 protein: CASSGAGGPSDTQYF. The CDR3 DNA is TGTGCCAGCAGTGGGGCAGGGGGTCCCTCAGATACGCAGTATTTT.

A note on this clone: This CDR3 is also generated by other DNA sequences in the sample. The rearrangement links TRBV29-1 to TRBJ1-1, with D unclear. V lost 4 bases to trimming and J lost 3 bases, with 9 bases between them. The CDR3 covers 12 residues. Germline V gene data show CDR1 as SQVTM and CDR2 as ANQGSEA. The CDR3 nucleotides read TGCAGCGTTGTCGGGAGGTACACTGAAGCTTTCTTT. Translating gives CSVVGRYTEAFF.

V usage is TRBV30 and J usage is TRBJ2-7; TRBD2 is a possible D gene (5 bases). This CDR3 has 12 amino acids. Germline lookup yields CDR1 GTSNPN and CDR2 SVGIG (reference sequence). Trimming removed 0 bases from V and 6 bases from J, with 9 bases in between. The CDR3 DNA is TGTGCCTGGAGTGTCGGGATTACCGAGCAGTACTTC. Its protein product is CAWSVGITEQYF.

This chain joins TRBV19 and TRBJ2-2, with D maybe TRBD2 (5 bases). The V end was cut by 3 bases, the J end by 4 bases, with 6 bases between. Germline V gene sequence: CDR1 LNHDA, CDR2 SQIVND (reference sequence). This CDR3 spans 13 amino acids. The CDR3 DNA reads as TGTGCCAGTAGTATGGCGGGCACCGGGGAGCTGTTTTTT. It translates to CASSMAGTGELFF.

This chain uses TRBV15 with TRBJ2-5, with D possibly being TRBD2 (6 bases). Trimming removed 4 bases from V and 7 bases from J, with 10 bases in between. Germline-derived CDR1 and CDR2 are LNHNV and YYDKDF (reference sequence). This CDR3 is built from 12 residues. CDR3 protein: CATSTAGGTQYF. CDR3 in DNA: TGTGCCACCAGCACTGCCGGGGGGACCCAGTACTTC. Looking up the rest from reference TRBV15 and TRBJ2-5 gives the full variable domain: DAMVIQNPRYQVTQFGKPVTLSCSQTLNHNVMYWYQQKSSQAPKLLFHYYDKDFNNEADTPDNFQSRRPNTSFCFLDIRSPGLGDTAMYLCATSTAGGTQYFGPGTRLLVL.

In its sample, this clone was seen once. The chain recombines TRBV6-5 with TRBJ2-1; unclear D gene. Germline V gene data show CDR1 as MNHEY and CDR2 as SVGAGI. The V and J ends lost 4 bases and 8 bases respectively, with 12 bases between them. The CDR3 runs to 13 residues. The CDR3: CASSFGLRYEQFF. The CDR3 DNA reads as TGTGCCAGCAGTTTCGGTTTGAGGTATGAGCAGTTCTTC.

The chain employs TRBV6-5 and TRBJ2-7; D is undetermined. From germline, CDR1 is MNHEY and CDR2 SVGAGI. The CDR3 length is 13 residues. Trimming shortened V by 4 bases and J by 6 bases, and 13 bases separated the two germline ends. The CDR3 coding sequence is TGTGCCAGCAGTTCGTATCTATTTGCCGAGCAGTACTTC. Translation gives CASSSYLFAEQYF.

The V gene is TRBV7-8, the J gene TRBJ1-1; tentative D call: TRBD1 (6 bases). Trimming pared 2 bases from V and 3 bases from J, leaving 10 bases between. CDR1 is SGHVS and CDR2 is FQNEAQ in the germline V gene. This CDR3 has 14 residues. The CDR3 nucleotides read TGTGCCAGCAGCTTACCCGGGACATACACTGAAGCTTTCTTT. The encoded protein is CASSLPGTYTEAFF.

The CDR3: CSVVGVAGGLSYEQYF. CDR3 coding DNA: TGCAGCGTTGTGGGGGTAGCGGGAGGGCTCTCCTACGAGCAGTACTTC. V gene TRBV29-1 combines with J gene TRBJ2-7; TRBD2 agrees at 11 bases. CDR1 is SQVTM and CDR2 is ANQGSEA in the germline V gene. J gave up 0 bases and V 4 bases, and 8 bases lay outside the gene matches. This CDR3 region has 16 residues.

The chain links TRBV5-4 to TRBJ2-7, with D hard to call. The CDR3 contains 16 residues. Germline-derived CDR1 and CDR2 are SGHNT and YYREEE (reference sequence). Trimming pared 3 bases from V and 0 bases from J, leaving 16 bases between. The CDR3 nucleotides read TGTGCCAGCAGCTCTAGACTGGGCTTGAGCTCCTACGAGCAGTACTTC. The encoded protein is CASSSRLGLSSYEQYF.

This chain links TRBV29-1 with TRBJ2-5; unclear D gene. The CDR3 consists of 14 residues. Germline values: CDR1 SQVTM, CDR2 ANQGSEA. Trimming took off 3 bases at V and 5 bases at J, with 16 bases between the two ends. CDR3 nucleotide sequence: TGCAGCGTTGAGACCGTCGTTGTGGGGGAGACCCAGTACTTC. The encoded protein is CSVETVVVGETQYF.

The chain employs TRBV9 and TRBJ2-7; tentatively, D is TRBD1 (6 bases). The ends were cut back, 2 bases at V and 3 bases at J, with 15 bases in the middle. Germline V CDR1 and CDR2: SGDLS, YYNGEE. The CDR3 totals 15 residues. CDR3 amino acids: CASSVGGQLGYEQYF. In nucleotides, the CDR3 is TGTGCCAGCAGCGTGGGTGGACAGTTAGGCTACGAGCAGTACTTC.

The chain carries TRBV15 and TRBJ2-1; D is ambiguous. V lost 3 bases and J lost 2, with 8 bases in between. The CDR3 contains 14 residues. The germline V gene has CDR1 LNHNV and CDR2 YYDKDF (reference sequence). The CDR3 DNA sequence: TGTGCCACCAGCAGTGGCCGACCCTACAATGAGCAGTTCTTC. It codes for CATSSGRPYNEQFF.

The chain uses TRBV27 and TRBJ2-7; D gene uncertain. The CDR3 covers 12 residues. V lost 5 bases to trimming and J lost 7 bases, with 12 bases between them. Germline-derived CDR1 and CDR2 are MNHEY and SMNVEV (reference sequence). The CDR3 DNA reads TGTGCCAGCAGTCTGGATGCGGAAGAGCAGTACTTC. Translation: CASSLDAEEQYF.